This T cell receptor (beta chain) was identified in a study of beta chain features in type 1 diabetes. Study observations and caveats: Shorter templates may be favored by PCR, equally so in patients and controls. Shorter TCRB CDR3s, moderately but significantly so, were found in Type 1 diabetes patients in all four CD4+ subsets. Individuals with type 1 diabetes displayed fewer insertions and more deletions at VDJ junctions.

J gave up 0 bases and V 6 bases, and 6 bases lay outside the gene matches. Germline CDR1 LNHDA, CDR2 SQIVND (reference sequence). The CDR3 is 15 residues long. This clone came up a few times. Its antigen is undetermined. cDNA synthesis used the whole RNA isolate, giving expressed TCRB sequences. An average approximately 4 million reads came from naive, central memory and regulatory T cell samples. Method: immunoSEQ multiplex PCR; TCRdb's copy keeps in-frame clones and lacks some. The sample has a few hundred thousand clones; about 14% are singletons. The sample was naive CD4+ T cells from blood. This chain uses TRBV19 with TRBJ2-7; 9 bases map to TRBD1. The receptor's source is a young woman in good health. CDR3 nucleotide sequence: TGTGCCAGTAGGCGACAGGGGGACCCCTCCTACGAGCAGTACTTC. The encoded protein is CASRRQGDPSYEQYF.